The rows below give T cell receptor beta chains drawn from one sample of a study of cytomegalovirus exposure and HLA in healthy donors. Measured with immunoSEQ multiplex PCR; TCRdb has only the in-frame clones, and not every one. The profile shows 150,000 to 200,000 clones, around nine tenths of them singletons. Sequenced material: PBMCs. Source of these receptors: a man in his late teens or twenties in good health and CMV-seropositive. Each CDR3 is given with its conserved first and last residue. Fields, in order: clone size, J gene, V gene, D gene, CDR3 protein, CDR3 DNA. The D gene is left open where the match is weak. Clone size is not always given. Where it is, it says once, few, many or a class for expanded clones.

>.|TRBJ2-5|TRBV2|.
CASPGDSQETQYF
TGTGCCAGTCCGGGGGATTCCCAAGAGACCCAGTACTTC
>.|TRBJ2-2|TRBV7-8|.
CASSLSGDGSGPGFNTGELFF
TGTGCCAGCAGCTTATCTGGGGATGGTAGCGGTCCGGGTTTTAACACCGGGGAGCTGTTTTTT
>few|TRBJ1-2|TRBV25-1|.
CASSETRSYYGYTF
TGTGCCAGCAGTGAGACGCGGAGTTACTATGGCTACACCTTC
>.|TRBJ2-5|TRBV5-5|TRBD1
CASSLMTGMGETQYF
TGTGCCAGCAGCTTGATGACAGGGATGGGAGAGACCCAGTACTTC
>few|TRBJ2-7|TRBV6-5|TRBD1
CASSYPGQGNYEQYF
TGTGCCAGCAGTTACCCGGGACAGGGTAACTACGAGCAGTACTTC
>.|TRBJ2-2|TRBV29-1|.
CSVGGLRNTGELFF
TGCAGCGTTGGGGGACTTCGGAACACCGGGGAGCTGTTTTTT
>.|TRBJ2-1|TRBV6-5|TRBD2
CASSRLAGFYNEQFF
TGTGCCAGCAGCCGACTAGCGGGCTTCTACAATGAGCAGTTCTTC
>once|TRBJ1-2|TRBV5-5|.
CASSRKDSNYGYTF
TGTGCCAGCAGCCGAAAGGACAGTAACTATGGCTACACCTTC
>.|TRBJ2-7|TRBV28|.
CASSRPGAYEQYF
TGTGCCAGCAGTAGACCGGGGGCCTACGAGCAGTACTTC
>.|TRBJ2-7|TRBV2|TRBD1
CARSSDRGPGEQYF
TGTGCCAGATCATCGGACAGGGGACCGGGGGAGCAGTACTTC
>.|TRBJ2-3|TRBV4-1|.
CASSQAQRSIDTQYF
TGCGCCAGCAGCCAAGCCCAGCGGTCAATAGATACGCAGTATTTT
>.|TRBJ2-2|TRBV15|TRBD1
CATSRADRDTGELFF
TGTGCCACCAGCAGGGCGGACAGGGACACCGGGGAGCTGTTTTTT
>once|TRBJ2-3|TRBV18|TRBD2
CASSRSLSGGGTDTQYF
TGTGCCAGCTCAAGGTCCCTAAGCGGGGGGGGCACAGATACGCAGTATTTT
>.|TRBJ2-1|TRBV28|.
CASPPTGGKEYNEQFF
TGTGCCAGCCCTCCGACCGGCGGGAAGGAGTACAATGAGCAGTTCTTC
>few|TRBJ2-1|TRBV4-2|TRBD1
CASSPGTASYNEQFF
TGTGCCAGCAGCCCCGGGACAGCCTCCTACAATGAGCAGTTCTTC
>.|TRBJ2-1|TRBV29-1|.
CSVGEHEQFF
TGCAGCGTTGGGGAGCATGAGCAGTTCTTC
>.|TRBJ1-2|TRBV6-1|.
CASSTGWGYTF
TGTGCCAGCAGTACAGGGTGGGGCTACACCTTC
>.|TRBJ2-1|TRBV28|.
CASSLPPLTGRNEQFF
TGTGCCAGCAGTTTACCCCCCCTGACAGGGAGGAATGAGCAGTTCTTC
>.|TRBJ2-7|TRBV6-6|TRBD2
CASRGLAGGPSEQYF
TGTGCCAGCAGGGGATTAGCGGGAGGGCCTAGCGAGCAGTACTTC
>.|TRBJ2-5|TRBV28|.
CASSGGLQETQYF
TGTGCCAGCAGTGGAGGGCTACAAGAGACCCAGTACTTC
>.|TRBJ1-4|TRBV7-8|TRBD1
CASSPGPGGLNEKLFF
TGTGCCAGCAGCCCCGGGCCAGGGGGACTTAATGAAAAACTGTTTTTT
>.|TRBJ2-7|TRBV5-1|TRBD1
CASSSGQGAYEQYF
TGCGCCAGCAGCTCCGGACAGGGGGCCTACGAGCAGTACTTC
>once|TRBJ1-1|TRBV27|.
CASSPTLAGTEAFF
TGTGCCAGCAGTCCGACCCTAGCCGGCACTGAAGCTTTCTTT
>once|TRBJ2-5|TRBV6-5|.
CASSYSAVLGLETQYF
TGTGCCAGCAGTTACTCAGCAGTTTTGGGGCTGGAGACCCAGTACTTC
>.|TRBJ1-2|TRBV6-6|.
CASSQALGGYTF
TGTGCCAGCAGTCAGGCTTTGGGTGGCTACACCTTC
>.|TRBJ2-6|TRBV11-2|.
CASSLIFSSGANVLTF
TGTGCCAGCAGCTTAATCTTCAGCTCTGGGGCCAACGTCCTGACTTTC
>.|TRBJ2-3|TRBV4-3|TRBD2
CASSRELAGGPLTQYF
TGCGCCAGCAGCCGAGAACTAGCGGGGGGGCCCCTTACGCAGTATTTT
>.|TRBJ2-7|TRBV28|TRBD2
CASHPLAGAISYEQYF
TGTGCCAGCCACCCACTAGCGGGGGCGATCTCCTACGAGCAGTACTTC
>.|TRBJ1-5|TRBV2|.
CASSVTLGGGNQPQHF
TGTGCCAGCAGTGTAACCTTAGGAGGGGGCAATCAGCCCCAGCATTTT
>.|TRBJ2-1|TRBV11-3|TRBD2
CASSSSTGGSYNEQFF
TGTGCCAGCAGCTCGTCGACGGGGGGCTCCTACAATGAGCAGTTCTTC
>.|TRBJ2-2|TRBV12-5|.
CASGSGTLNTGELFF
TGTGCTAGTGGGTCCGGGACACTAAACACCGGGGAGCTGTTTTTT
>.|TRBJ2-7|TRBV7-6|TRBD1
CASSLLRGQGYEQYF
TGTGCCAGCAGCTTACTCAGGGGGCAGGGGTACGAGCAGTACTTC
>.|TRBJ2-2|TRBV10-3|TRBD2
CAIASGSSGGELFF
TGTGCCATCGCTAGCGGGAGTTCTGGCGGGGAGCTGTTTTTT
>.|TRBJ1-1|TRBV28|TRBD1
CASSLTGGTEAFF
TGTGCCAGCAGTTTAACAGGGGGCACTGAAGCTTTCTTT
>.|TRBJ2-1|TRBV28|TRBD1
CASSYYRTGGYNEQFF
TGTGCCAGCAGTTACTACAGGACAGGGGGGTACAATGAGCAGTTCTTC
>once|TRBJ2-2|TRBV7-2|.
CASSPTGRDGLFF
TGTGCCAGCAGCCCTACGGGGCGGGACGGGCTGTTTTTT
>once|TRBJ2-4|TRBV7-3|TRBD2
CASSLSGGALDIQYF
TGTGCCAGCAGCCTGAGCGGGGGGGCTCTAGACATTCAGTACTTC
>.|TRBJ1-5|TRBV28|TRBD1
CASFRGQGQNQPQHF
TGTGCCAGCTTCCGCGGACAGGGTCAAAATCAGCCCCAGCATTTT
>.|TRBJ1-2|TRBV15|.
CATSRDVPGDYGYTF
TGTGCCACCAGCAGAGATGTCCCGGGGGACTATGGCTACACCTTC
>once|TRBJ1-1|TRBV5-4|.
CASSLEPLNTEAFF
TGTGCCAGCAGCTTGGAGCCGCTGAACACTGAAGCTTTCTTT
>.|TRBJ1-1|TRBV30|TRBD1
CAWGTGDTEAFF
TGTGCCTGGGGGACAGGGGACACTGAAGCTTTCTTT
>.|TRBJ1-1|TRBV29-1|.
CSVGPDTNTEAFF
TGCAGCGTTGGACCTGACACGAACACTGAAGCTTTCTTT
>.|TRBJ2-1|TRBV7-9|TRBD2
CASRASGHNEQFF
TGTGCCAGCAGGGCTAGCGGCCACAATGAGCAGTTCTTC
>.|TRBJ1-2|TRBV7-2|TRBD1
CASTMGQGTGYTF
TGTGCCAGCACCATGGGACAGGGGACTGGCTACACCTTC
>.|TRBJ1-1|TRBV30|.
CAWSVSGGTEAFF
TGTGCCTGGAGTGTCTCGGGGGGCACTGAAGCTTTCTTT
>few|TRBJ1-5|TRBV30|.
CAWSVRVNQPQHF
TGTGCCTGGAGTGTACGGGTCAATCAGCCCCAGCATTTT
>.|TRBJ2-3|TRBV5-1|TRBD1
CASSFGTGKTDTQYF
TGCGCCAGCAGCTTCGGGACAGGGAAAACAGATACGCAGTATTTT
>.|TRBJ2-2|TRBV9|TRBD2
CASSVWGAGGGTGELFF
TGTGCCAGCAGCGTTTGGGGTGCCGGGGGAGGGACCGGGGAGCTGTTTTTT
>.|TRBJ2-1|TRBV11-2|.
CASSFRNAAGYNEQFF
TGTGCCAGCAGCTTTCGTAACGCGGCCGGGTACAATGAGCAGTTCTTC
>.|TRBJ2-7|TRBV6-6|TRBD1
CASAVARTGYEQYF
TGTGCCTCCGCCGTGGCTAGGACAGGGTACGAGCAGTACTTC
>.|TRBJ2-7|TRBV5-1|.
CASSSLPGSSYEQYF
TGCGCCAGCAGCTCCCTTCCCGGGTCCTCTTACGAGCAGTACTTC
>.|TRBJ2-2|TRBV29-1|TRBD2
CSVSGTSGTNTGELFF
TGCAGCGTTTCCGGGACTAGCGGGACGAACACCGGGGAGCTGTTTTTT
>.|TRBJ2-7|TRBV6-5|TRBD1
CASSYEGTGSGYEQYF
TGTGCCAGCAGTTACGAGGGGACAGGGTCGGGATACGAGCAGTACTTC
>.|TRBJ2-1|TRBV5-4|.
CASNRPGGDLSQGEQFF
TGTGCCAGCAACCGGCCCGGGGGCGACCTCTCACAGGGGGAGCAGTTCTTC
>.|TRBJ1-2|TRBV29-1|.
CSVEIGVNYGYTF
TGCAGCGTTGAAATCGGGGTTAACTATGGCTACACCTTC
>.|TRBJ2-7|TRBV7-8|TRBD2
CASSLVGGSYEQYF
TGTGCCAGCAGCTTAGTCGGGGGGTCCTACGAGCAGTACTTC
>.|TRBJ2-3|TRBV9|.
CASSPGNPSTDTQYF
TGTGCCAGCAGCCCCGGGAATCCTAGCACAGATACGCAGTATTTT
>.|TRBJ2-3|TRBV6-5|.
CASSYSILTDTQYF
TGTGCCAGCAGTTATAGTATCCTCACAGATACGCAGTATTTT
>many|TRBJ2-1|TRBV6-1|.
CASSDRDSLLGEQFF
TGTGCCAGCAGTGACCGGGACTCGCTTTTGGGTGAGCAGTTCTTC